One sample yielded the 29 T cell receptor beta chains listed below, sequenced in a study of lymphopenia after photon versus proton radiotherapy. Assay: immunoSEQ multiplex PCR; the TCRdb copy retains only in-frame clones and omits some. The data hold about 50,000 clones, with roughly nine tenths observed a single time. This specimen consisted of peripheral blood, obtained from a patient treated with photon-based radiotherapy. These receptors all come from a woman aged 35 to 49 with cholangiocarcinoma.

The chain employs TRBV10-3 and TRBJ2-7, with TRBD1 identical over 7 bases. Per germline, CDR1 ENHRY and CDR2 SYGVKD. This CDR3 spans 13 amino acids. The V and J ends lost 4 bases and 7 bases, in that order; junction bases with no gene match: 7. CDR3 bases: TGTGCCATCAGTGGTGGCACAGGGGATGAGCAGTACTTC. Translated, it gives CAISGGTGDEQYF.

The chain is built from TRBV9 and TRBJ2-7; D may be TRBD1 (6 bases). V dropped 0 bases and J dropped 2 bases, with 9 bases sitting between them. The germline CDR1 and CDR2 sequences are SGDLS and YYNGEE. The CDR3 consists of 14 residues. DNA of the CDR3: TGTGCCAGCAGCGTAGTGGCAGGGGCCTACGAGCAGTACTTC. Protein sequence: CASSVVAGAYEQYF. The full variable domain, with the rest looked up from reference TRBV9 and TRBJ2-7, is DSGVTQTPKHLITATGQRVTLRCSPRSGDLSVYWYQQSLDQGLQFLIQYYNGEERAKGNILERFSAQQFPDLHSELNLSSLELGDSALYFCASSVVAGAYEQYFGPGTRLTVT.

The rearrangement uses TRBV30 and TRBJ1-2; D ambiguous. V was trimmed by 2 bases and J by 8 bases, leaving 12 bases between them. Germline-derived CDR1 and CDR2 are GTSNPN and SVGIG (reference sequence). CDR3 length: 12 residues. The CDR3 here is CAWSPGLVGYTF. The CDR3 DNA follows: TGTGCCTGGAGTCCGGGTTTGGTCGGCTACACCTTC.

The chain has TRBV5-4 and TRBJ1-2, with D possibly TRBD1 on 6 matching bases. Germline V gene data show CDR1 as SGHNT and CDR2 as YYREEE (reference sequence). V lost 5 bases, J lost 7 bases, and 18 bases lay in between. There are 14 residues in the CDR3. DNA of the CDR3: TGTGCCAGCAGGAATACTACAGGGATAATTGGCTACACCTTC. Residues: CASRNTTGIIGYTF. The full variable domain, its missing parts supplied by reference TRBV5-4 and TRBJ1-2, is ETGVTQSPTHLIKTRGQQVTLRCSSQSGHNTVSWYQQALGQGPQFIFQYYREEENGRGNFPPRFSGLQFPNYSSELNVNALELDDSALYLCASRNTTGIIGYTFGSGTRLTVV.

The chain combines TRBV5-1 with TRBJ2-5; the D is unclear. The CDR3 runs 12 residues. The V end lost 2 bases, the J end lost 0 bases, and 2 bases lay between the germline ends. The V gene's germline CDR1 is SGHRS and CDR2 YFSETQ. CDR3 coding DNA: TGCGCCAGCAGCTTAAACCAAGAGACCCAGTACTTC. It translates to CASSLNQETQYF. Looking up the rest from reference TRBV5-1 and TRBJ2-5 gives the full variable domain: KAGVTQTPRYLIKTRGQQVTLSCSPISGHRSVSWYQQTPGQGLQFLFEYFSETQRNKGNFPGRFSGRQFSNSRSEMNVSTLELGDSALYLCASSLNQETQYFGPGTRLLVL.

The chain carries TRBV28 and TRBJ1-2, with D unresolved. The ends were cut back, 1 base at V and 8 bases at J, with 14 bases in the middle. CDR1 is MDHEN, CDR2 SYDVKM, per germline. The CDR3 totals 14 residues. The DNA for the CDR3 is TGTGCCAGCAGTTTATTCGCCAACGATGGGGGCTACACCTTC. This encodes CASSLFANDGGYTF.

This clone has only a few counts. The rearrangement joins TRBV4-1 to TRBJ1-5; D is ambiguous. Germline V gene sequence: CDR1 MGHRA, CDR2 YSYEKL. Trimming pared 2 bases from V and 2 bases from J, leaving 13 bases between. This CDR3 contains 16 residues. The CDR3 loop is CASSQPQTGGNQPQHF. Here the CDR3 DNA reads TGCGCCAGCAGCCAACCGCAGACTGGAGGCAATCAGCCCCAGCATTTT.

The V and J genes are TRBV30 and TRBJ2-5, with 9 positions matching TRBD2. CDR3 size: 15 residues. The germline CDR1 and CDR2 sequences are GTSNPN and SVGIG (reference sequence). Unmatched junction bases numbered 17, after V lost 8 bases and J lost 7 bases. As DNA, the CDR3 is TGTGCCGGGGGCAGCGGGGGGCCAGGCGGAGGGACCCAGTACTTC. This encodes CAGGSGGPGGGTQYF. The whole variable domain, remainder taken from reference TRBV30 and TRBJ2-5, is SQTIHQWPATLVQPVGSPLSLECTVEGTSNPNLYWYRQAAGRGLQLLFYSVGIGQISSEVPQNLSASRPQDRQFILSSKKLLLSDSGFYLCAGGSGGPGGGTQYFGPGTRLLVL.

This chain connects TRBV27 to TRBJ2-4, with TRBD2 matching over 10 bases. The CDR3 runs 15 residues. Germline values: CDR1 MNHEY, CDR2 SMNVEV (reference sequence). J was trimmed by 5 bases and V by 8 bases; bases with no gene match: 9. The CDR3 nucleotides are TGTGCCAGCCAAGACGGGCTAGCGGGGGAAAACATTCAGTACTTC. It codes for CASQDGLAGENIQYF.

There are a few counts of this clone. V and J are TRBV19 and TRBJ1-2; no clear D. The CDR3 contains 12 residues. CDR1 and CDR2 (germline): LNHDA, SQIVND (reference sequence). Trimming pared 4 bases from V and 5 bases from J, leaving 8 bases between. The CDR3, as DNA: TGTGCCAGTAGTAAGCAGTCTTATGGCTACACCTTC. Translating it yields CASSKQSYGYTF.

This clone was observed once. The chain carries TRBV6-1 and TRBJ2-4; D gene unclear. V was clipped by 1 base and J by 0 bases, with 10 bases between them. CDR3 length: 16 residues. Germline CDR1 reads MNHNS; CDR2 reads SASEGT. The CDR3 nucleotides read TGTGCCAGCAGTGAAGGCTGGTCGAGAGCCAAAAACATTCAGTACTTC. Residues: CASSEGWSRAKNIQYF.

This chain uses TRBV5-6 with TRBJ2-7; unclear D gene. There are 14 residues in the CDR3. From germline, CDR1 is SGHDT and CDR2 YYEEEE. Between the trimmed V and J ends, which lost 2 bases and 1 base, there was a span of 10 bases. CDR3 protein: CASSFLAGSYEQYF. The CDR3 DNA follows: TGTGCCAGCAGCTTTCTTGCAGGATCCTACGAGCAGTACTTC.

This clone was detected only a few times. The V gene is TRBV7-9, the J gene TRBJ1-2, with 7 bases matching TRBD1. V trimming: 0 bases; J trimming: 0 bases; junction bases outside the gene matches: 4. Per germline, CDR1 SEHNR and CDR2 FQNEAQ (reference sequence). The CDR3 runs to 16 residues. The CDR3 nucleotides are TGTGCCAGCAGCTTAGCGGCAGGGGGGACTAACTATGGCTACACCTTC. Its protein is CASSLAAGGTNYGYTF.

V is TRBV2 and J is TRBJ2-5, with 8 bases identical to TRBD2. V shed 6 bases, J shed 7 bases, and the junction held 13 bases outside the gene matches. The length of the CDR3 is 15 residues. Germline CDR1 SNHLY, CDR2 FYNNEI. The CDR3 region is CASRAIAGPLGTQYF. In DNA, the CDR3 is TGTGCCAGCAGGGCAATAGCGGGGCCCTTGGGGACCCAGTACTTC.

This clone was found once. This chain uses TRBV7-2 with TRBJ2-1; D remains unclear. Trimming took off 5 bases at V and 10 bases at J, with 15 bases between the two ends. The CDR3 extends over 13 amino acids. CDR1 is SGHTA, CDR2 FQGNSA, per germline. CDR3 DNA: TGTGCCAGCAGCACCCCAATCCTAATCGAGCAGTTCTTC. This encodes CASSTPILIEQFF.

The chain recombines TRBV5-4 with TRBJ2-7; 7 nucleotides align to TRBD1. V was pared by 4 bases and J by 0 bases, with 4 bases of the junction left unmatched. The CDR3 loop spans 14 amino acids. From germline, CDR1 is SGHNT and CDR2 YYREEE (reference sequence). The CDR3 bases are TGTGCCAGCAGCACCCGGGACAGCTCCTACGAGCAGTACTTC. Protein product: CASSTRDSSYEQYF. Complete variable domain (other parts from reference TRBV5-4 and TRBJ2-7): ETGVTQSPTHLIKTRGQQVTLRCSSQSGHNTVSWYQQALGQGPQFIFQYYREEENGRGNFPPRFSGLQFPNYSSELNVNALELDDSALYLCASSTRDSSYEQYFGPGTRLTVT.

The CDR3 bases are TGCAGCGCCAGGGGACAGTTGAACACTGAAGCTTTCTTT. Protein product: CSARGQLNTEAFF. The V call is TRBV29-1, the J call TRBJ1-1; TRBD1 aligns across 7 bases. This CDR3 spans 13 amino acids. Germline V CDR1 and CDR2: SQVTM, ANQGSEA. The V gene end was trimmed by 7 bases and the J gene end by 0 bases; junction bases not matched to a gene: 5.

This chain connects TRBV30 to TRBJ2-2; 10 nucleotides align to TRBD2. Germline trimming cut 4 bases from V and 6 bases from J; bases unmatched to any gene: 5. Looked up from germline, CDR1 is GTSNPN and CDR2 is SVGIG (reference sequence). The CDR3 spans 14 residues. CDR3 sequence: CAWNILAGAGELFF. The CDR3 nucleotides read TGTGCCTGGAATATCCTAGCGGGAGCCGGGGAGCTGTTTTTT.

V usage is TRBV7-9 and J usage is TRBJ1-5; D is unclear. CDR1 and CDR2 from the germline V gene are SEHNR and FQNEAQ (reference sequence). V lost 3 bases, J lost 3 bases, and 6 bases lay in between. The CDR3 totals 13 residues. Here the CDR3 reads CASSLIDNQPQHF. The CDR3 DNA sequence: TGTGCCAGCAGCTTGATAGACAATCAGCCCCAGCATTTT.

V usage is TRBV25-1 and J usage is TRBJ1-5; D gene ambiguous. The CDR3 covers 14 residues. Trimming stripped 1 base from V and 4 bases from J, with 8 bases between. Germline V CDR1 and CDR2: MGHDK, SYGVNS. This CDR3 reads CASSEFAVNQPQHF. DNA for the CDR3: TGTGCCAGCAGTGAATTTGCGGTAAATCAGCCCCAGCATTTT. The complete variable domain, with remaining parts taken from reference TRBV25-1 and TRBJ1-5, reads EADIYQTPRYLVIGTGKKITLECSQTMGHDKMYWYQQDPGMELHLIHYSYGVNSTEKGDLSSESTVSRIRTEHFPLTLESARPSHTSQYLCASSEFAVNQPQHFGDGTRLSIL.

This chain links TRBV19 with TRBJ2-1, with D maybe TRBD2 (7 bases). CDR3 size: 15 residues. V was shortened by 6 bases and J by 2 bases, with 14 bases between the two germline ends. The germline gives CDR1 LNHDA, CDR2 SQIVND (reference sequence). CDR3 in DNA: TGTGCCAGTAGAACCGAGGGGGGGCCCTACAATGAGCAGTTCTTC. Translated, it gives CASRTEGGPYNEQFF.

This rearrangement joins TRBV5-8 to TRBJ1-2; 8 positions match TRBD1. The CDR3 contains 13 residues. V lost 4 bases and J lost 8; bases outside the gene matches: 7. The V gene's germline CDR1 is SGHTS and CDR2 YDEGEE. Here the CDR3 reads CASSNTDRVGYTF. DNA for the CDR3: TGTGCCAGCAGCAATACGGACAGGGTCGGCTACACCTTC.

The chain couples TRBV28 to TRBJ2-3; 7 positions agree with TRBD2. There are 16 residues in the CDR3. Germline V lookup: CDR1 MDHEN, CDR2 SYDVKM. The J segment lost 1 base and the V segment lost 6 bases, leaving 10 bases of the junction unmatched. DNA of the CDR3: TGTGCCAGCAGCCGATTTACTGGGGGGGGCACAGATACGCAGTATTTT. As protein: CASSRFTGGGTDTQYF.

This clone appeared a few times. The J gene is TRBJ1-1, the V gene TRBV4-2; D remains unclear. V was cut by 2 bases and J by 2 bases, with 12 bases left in between. The CDR3 extends over 15 amino acids. The germline V gene has CDR1 LGHNA and CDR2 YNFKEQ. CDR3 in DNA: TGTGCCAGCAGCCAATCTATAGGGAGAAACACTGAAGCTTTCTTT. It specifies CASSQSIGRNTEAFF.

A single count supports this clone. J is TRBJ2-3 and V is TRBV9; 14 nucleotides agree with TRBD2. Trimming at V came to 3 bases and at J to 0 bases, leaving 6 bases not matched to a gene. This CDR3 is 18 amino acids long. Germline CDR1 is SGDLS and CDR2 is YYNGEE. The CDR3 spells CASSGLAGGKTSTDTQYF. The CDR3, as DNA: TGTGCCAGCAGCGGACTAGCGGGGGGGAAGACTAGCACAGATACGCAGTATTTT.

This clone came up once. This specimen includes other DNA sequences encoding the same CDR3. The V and J genes are TRBV5-6 and TRBJ2-7; TRBD1 aligns across 7 bases. Germline V gene sequence: CDR1 SGHDT, CDR2 YYEEEE. This CDR3 region has 15 residues. The trim removed 0 bases at V and 6 bases at J, leaving 9 bases unmatched. CDR3: CASSLGGDSLFEQYF. CDR3 nucleotide sequence: TGTGCCAGCAGCTTGGGAGGGGACAGCCTGTTCGAGCAGTACTTC.

The chain recombines TRBV28 with TRBJ1-5; 9 nucleotides line up with TRBD1. Per germline, CDR1 MDHEN and CDR2 SYDVKM. V trimming: 5 bases; J trimming: 4 bases; junction bases outside the gene matches: 6. The CDR3 consists of 15 residues. The CDR3: CASSPGQGPNQPQHF. The CDR3 DNA is TGTGCCAGCAGTCCCGGACAGGGGCCAAATCAGCCCCAGCATTTT.

The gene calls are TRBV6-6 and TRBJ2-7; D call uncertain. V gave up 2 bases and J gave up 3 bases, with 11 bases separating them. Per germline, CDR1 MNHNY and CDR2 SVGAGI (reference sequence). The CDR3 runs to 14 residues. The CDR3 region has the DNA TGTGCCAGCAGTTACGAGGTTCCGGGCTACGAGCAGTACTTC. Protein sequence: CASSYEVPGYEQYF.

The chain combines TRBV6-5 with TRBJ1-2; 7 bases map to TRBD1. The CDR3 totals 14 residues. V shed 5 bases, J shed 2 bases, and the junction held 5 bases outside the gene matches. In germline, CDR1 is MNHEY, CDR2 SVGAGI. The CDR3 loop reads CASSELGQNYGYTF. The CDR3 DNA follows: TGTGCCAGCAGTGAATTGGGACAGAACTATGGCTACACCTTC.